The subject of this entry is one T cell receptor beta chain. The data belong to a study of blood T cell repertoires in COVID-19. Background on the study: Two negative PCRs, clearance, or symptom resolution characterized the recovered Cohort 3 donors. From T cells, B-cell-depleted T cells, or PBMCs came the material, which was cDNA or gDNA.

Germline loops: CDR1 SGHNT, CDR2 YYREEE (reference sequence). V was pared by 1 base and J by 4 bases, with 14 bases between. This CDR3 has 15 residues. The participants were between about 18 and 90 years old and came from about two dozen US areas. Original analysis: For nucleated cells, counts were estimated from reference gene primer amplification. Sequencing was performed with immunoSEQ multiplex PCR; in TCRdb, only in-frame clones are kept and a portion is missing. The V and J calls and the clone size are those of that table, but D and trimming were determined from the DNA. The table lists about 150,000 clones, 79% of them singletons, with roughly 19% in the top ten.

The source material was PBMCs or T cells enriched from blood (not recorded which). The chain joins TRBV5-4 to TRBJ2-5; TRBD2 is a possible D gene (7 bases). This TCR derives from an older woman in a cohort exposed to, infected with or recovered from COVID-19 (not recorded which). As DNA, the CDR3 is TGTGCCAGCAGCTTGTCCTCGAGGGGGGGAGAGACCCAGTACTTC. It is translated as CASSLSSRGGETQYF.